The T cell receptor beta chain under discussion was sequenced for a study of CD8 T cells in Susac syndrome. The study sequenced TCR beta in blood CD8+ and CD4+ T cells. Negative magnetic isolation gave CD8+ and CD4+ cells; FACS enriched CD8+ TEMRA. Random hexamers were used to reverse transcribe roughly 0.5 to 1 ug of RNA. An immunoSEQ multiplex PCR amplified TCR beta CDR3 over 54 Vbeta and 13 Jbeta. TCRdb redid the calling of the immunoSEQ multiplex PCR reads with MiXCR, one entry per CDR3 protein. The sample has 150,000 to 190,000 distinct CDR3 sequences, over 85% seen once. CDR3 length equals 15 residues. Deletions cut 0 bases from V and 7 bases from J, with 16 bases between. Germline values: CDR1 DFQATT, CDR2 SNEGSKA (reference sequence).

The chain has TRBV20-1 and TRBJ2-1; D call uncertain. This TCR was recovered from a human donor with multiple sclerosis. Sequences were obtained from CD8+ T cells from PBMCs. Here the CDR3 reads CSARDPAAPRNEQFF. CDR3 coding DNA: TGCAGTGCTAGAGATCCCGCTGCGCCAAGAAATGAGCAGTTCTTC.